This TCR beta chain stems from a study of T cells in Graves' hyperthyroidism and ophthalmopathy. Patients showing uncontrolled infection, other autoimmune disease, pregnancy or lactation were ineligible. Extraction of PBMCs used approximately 10 ml of fresh peripheral blood. TCR beta CDR3 sequences were amplified from RNA transcripts. First-round RT-PCR targeting the TCR CDR3 was performed with the HTBI primer set. TCRdb re-called the multiplex PCR reads through MiXCR, storing one row per CDR3 protein. Here the sample spans roughly 700,000 distinct CDR3 sequences, about 35% being singletons. This CDR3 region has 11 residues. Notes on the study in general: Ophthalmopathy could be told apart from stable hyperthyroidism with a 13 V-J model.

Of note for this clonotype: Antigen: not known. One end of the junction does not line up with germline, which may come from a read error.

This TCR was recovered from a woman aged 40 to 50 with Graves' hyperthyroidism. Sample: blood. The chain uses TRBV12-3 or TRBV12-4 and TRBJ2-7; D uncertain. CDR3 nucleotide sequence: TGTGCCAGCAGGCGGAACTACGAGCAGCACTTC. As protein: CASRRNYEQHF.